These 2 T cell receptor beta chains originate from one sample sequenced in a study of T cells after yellow fever vaccination. In TCRdb, the 5' RACE reads were re-called with MiXCR into one record per CDR3 protein. The sample gives 68,000 or so distinct CDR3 sequences, about 6% of which show up once; more than 35% is in the top ten. The sequencing here drew on CD8+ T cells sorted from PBMCs, taken roughly seven weeks after the first yellow fever vaccination. The receptors stem from a man aged 18 to 35 who received the YFV17D yellow fever vaccine.

In this sample, this clonotype turned up a few times. This sequence joins TRBV12-3 or TRBV12-4 and TRBJ1-2; D remains ambiguous. The CDR3 length is 14 residues. Deletions cut 1 base from V and 2 bases from J, with 8 bases between. CDR3 bases: TGTGCCAGCAGTTTAGGCCGGGTGAACTATGGCTACACCTTC. It encodes CASSLGRVNYGYTF.

A few counts support this clonotype. The V and J genes are TRBV14 and TRBJ1-1; D gene uncertain. Per germline, CDR1 SGHDN and CDR2 FVKESK. The CDR3 extends over 14 amino acids. V lost 1 base to trimming and J lost 1 base, with 7 bases between them. The CDR3 here is CASSQVQENTEAFF. The CDR3 DNA reads TGTGCCAGCAGCCAAGTTCAAGAGAACACTGAAGCTTTCTTT. The full variable domain, with the rest looked up from reference TRBV14 and TRBJ1-1, is EAGVTQFPSHSVIEKGQTVTLRCDPISGHDNLYWYRRVMGKEIKFLLHFVKESKQDESGMPNNRFLAERTGGTYSTLKVQPAELEDSGVYFCASSQVQENTEAFFGQGTRLTVV.